This T cell receptor (beta chain) was recorded in a study of T cells in Graves' hyperthyroidism and ophthalmopathy. It was RNA transcripts that yielded the amplified TCR beta CDR3 regions. RT-PCR in the first round (using the HTBI primer set) targeted the TCR CDR3. Via MiXCR, TCRdb re-called the multiplex PCR reads, giving one row per CDR3 protein. The top ten hold roughly 30% of the sample, which has over 700,000 distinct CDR3 sequences, roughly a third seen once. Germline CDR1 is ENHRY and CDR2 is SYGVKD. The CDR3 is 15 amino acids. Trimming shortened V by 10 bases and J by 5 bases, and 20 bases separated the two germline ends. This clonotype was seen only a few times.

The clonotype was recovered from a woman aged 40-49 years with Graves' hyperthyroidism. This sequence joins TRBV10-3 and TRBJ2-2; perhaps D is TRBD1 or TRBD2 (5 bases each). Input material: blood. This CDR3 reads CATVGAGTGTGELFF. DNA for the CDR3: TGTGCCACCGTCGGGGCAGGGACGGGGACCGGGGAGCTGTTTTTT.